This T cell receptor beta chain was retrieved from a study of CD8 T cells in ankylosing spondylitis. Study-level points and caveats: Disease-associated clones were CD8+ and fairly uncommon in peripheral blood.

CDR1 and CDR2 (germline): SGHRS, YFSETQ. Trimming cost V 0 bases and J 0 bases; bases outside gene matches: 6. This CDR3 region has 17 residues. This clonotype was detected a few times. As yet, its antigen is unknown. TCRdb reprocessed the 5' RACE reads via MiXCR and lists one record per CDR3 protein. This sample yields around 300,000 distinct CDR3 sequences, of which approximately 15% are seen a single time; 1.1% belongs to the top ten. This chain joins TRBV5-1 and TRBJ2-4; 7 nucleotides agree with TRBD1. This sequence was found in a male donor with ankylosing spondylitis or in good health (not recorded which). Sequences were obtained from blood, either unsorted or a sorted T cell fraction (not recorded which). For the CDR3, the DNA is TGCGCCAGCAGCTTGGGGGGACAGAGACTAGCCAAAAACATTCAGTACTTC. It codes for CASSLGGQRLAKNIQYF.